Included here is one T cell receptor beta chain sequence, with context. Its antigen is undetermined. This sample is part of a study of beta chain features in type 1 diabetes. Study in general: No patient-donor differences in age, gender, total cells or subset yield. Study-level points and caveats: Shortening that was moderate but significant affected the TCRB CDR3s of Type 1 diabetes patients in all four CD4+ subsets.

Trimming at V came to 1 base and at J to 4 bases, leaving 9 bases not matched to a gene. Germline CDR1 SGHRS, CDR2 YFSETQ. The CDR3 contains 18 residues. Sequenced material consisted of expressed TCRB transcripts (all of the isolated RNA was reverse transcribed). Repertoires were generated with immunoSEQ multiplex PCR, while TCRdb's copy carries only in-frame clones and drops some. The table lists under 150,000 clones, roughly 10% of them singletons. Sample: central memory CD4+ T cells from blood. The V and J genes are TRBV5-1 and TRBJ2-5; 14 bases align to TRBD2. The TCR sequence derives from a man aged 25 to 45 with type 1 diabetes. CDR3 amino acids: CASSLSSTSGGARETQYF. As DNA, the CDR3 is TGCGCCAGCAGCTTGTCCTCGACTAGCGGGGGGGCCCGAGAGACCCAGTACTTC.